This T cell receptor (beta chain) originates from a study of neoadjuvant anti-PD-1 for oral cavity cancer. Profiling relied on immunoSEQ multiplex PCR, and the TCRdb table lists in-frame clones only, not all of them. This sample has around 7,000 clones; 48% occur once, and the top ten carry 11%. Stage II-IVA oral cavity squamous cell carcinoma was new and untreated by systemic or radiation therapy. Cohort: HPV-negative, locally advanced oral cavity squamous cell carcinoma patients. In its sample, this clone was seen a few times. The CDR3 is 14 amino acids. The V gene's germline CDR1 is GTSNPN and CDR2 SVGIG (reference sequence). V was trimmed by 4 bases and J by 0 bases, leaving 10 bases between them.

This clonotype was sampled from a person aged 40 to 85 with oral cavity squamous cell carcinoma. Sample: tumor tissue, taken before nivolumab (anti-PD-1) treatment. The chain is built from TRBV30 and TRBJ1-3, with a tentative D call TRBD1 (6 bases). The CDR3 reads CAWKRDNSGNTIYF. CDR3 nucleotide sequence: TGTGCCTGGAAGCGGGACAACTCTGGAAACACCATATATTTT.